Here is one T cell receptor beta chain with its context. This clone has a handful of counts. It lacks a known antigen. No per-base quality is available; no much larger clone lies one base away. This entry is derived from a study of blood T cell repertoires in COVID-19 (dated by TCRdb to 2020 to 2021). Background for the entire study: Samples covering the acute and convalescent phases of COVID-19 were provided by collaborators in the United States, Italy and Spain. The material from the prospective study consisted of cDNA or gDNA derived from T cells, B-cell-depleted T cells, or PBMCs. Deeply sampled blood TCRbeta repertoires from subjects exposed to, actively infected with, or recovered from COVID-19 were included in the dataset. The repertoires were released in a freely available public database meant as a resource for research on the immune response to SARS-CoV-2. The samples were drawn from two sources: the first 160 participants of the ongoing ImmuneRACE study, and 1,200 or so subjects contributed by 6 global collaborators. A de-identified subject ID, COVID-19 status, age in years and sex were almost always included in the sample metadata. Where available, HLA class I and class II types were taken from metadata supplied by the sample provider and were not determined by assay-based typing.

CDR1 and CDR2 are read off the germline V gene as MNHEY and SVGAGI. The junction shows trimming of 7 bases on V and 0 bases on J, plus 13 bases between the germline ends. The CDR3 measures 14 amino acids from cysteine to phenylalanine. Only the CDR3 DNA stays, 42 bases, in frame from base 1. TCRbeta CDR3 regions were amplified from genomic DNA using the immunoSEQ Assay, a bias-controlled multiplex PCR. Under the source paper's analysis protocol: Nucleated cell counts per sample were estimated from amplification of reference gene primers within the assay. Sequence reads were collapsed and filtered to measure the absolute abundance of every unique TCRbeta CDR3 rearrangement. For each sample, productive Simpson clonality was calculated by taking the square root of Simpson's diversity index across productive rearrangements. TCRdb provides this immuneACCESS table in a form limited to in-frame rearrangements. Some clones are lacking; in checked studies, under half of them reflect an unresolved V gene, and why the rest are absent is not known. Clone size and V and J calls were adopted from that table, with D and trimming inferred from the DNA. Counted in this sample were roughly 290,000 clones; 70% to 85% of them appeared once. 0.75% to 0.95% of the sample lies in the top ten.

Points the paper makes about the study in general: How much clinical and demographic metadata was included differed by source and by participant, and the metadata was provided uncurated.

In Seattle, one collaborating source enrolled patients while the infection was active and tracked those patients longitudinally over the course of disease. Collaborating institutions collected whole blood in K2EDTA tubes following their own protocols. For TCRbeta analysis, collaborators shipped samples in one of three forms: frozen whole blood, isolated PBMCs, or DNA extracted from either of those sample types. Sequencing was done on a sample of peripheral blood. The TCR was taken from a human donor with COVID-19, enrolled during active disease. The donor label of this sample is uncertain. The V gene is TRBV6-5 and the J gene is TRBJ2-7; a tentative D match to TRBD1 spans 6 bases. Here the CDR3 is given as CASTGTLSSYEQYF. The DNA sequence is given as TGTGCCAGCACCGGGACACTTAGCTCCTACGAGCAGTACTTC.